The following is a TCR beta chain sequence with its context. This record belongs to a study of chemoradiotherapy in HPV16-positive cancers. Trimming took 1 base from V and 8 from J, leaving 11 bases between them. The CDR3 runs to 14 residues. Germline CDR1 reads LGHNT; CDR2 reads FRNRAP. Method: immunoSEQ multiplex PCR; TCRdb's copy keeps in-frame clones and lacks some. The table lists 30,000 or so clones, roughly 87% of them singletons, with about 3.1% in the top ten. V is TRBV12-5 and J is TRBJ1-4; tentatively, D is TRBD1 (5 bases). Source: blood, taken from a patient who underwent chemoradiotherapy. The origin of this receptor is a human donor with HPV-associated anogenital cancer. This chain's CDR3 is CASGLGGSQEKLFF. CDR3 bases: TGTGCTAGTGGTTTGGGGGGCTCCCAAGAAAAACTGTTTTTT.